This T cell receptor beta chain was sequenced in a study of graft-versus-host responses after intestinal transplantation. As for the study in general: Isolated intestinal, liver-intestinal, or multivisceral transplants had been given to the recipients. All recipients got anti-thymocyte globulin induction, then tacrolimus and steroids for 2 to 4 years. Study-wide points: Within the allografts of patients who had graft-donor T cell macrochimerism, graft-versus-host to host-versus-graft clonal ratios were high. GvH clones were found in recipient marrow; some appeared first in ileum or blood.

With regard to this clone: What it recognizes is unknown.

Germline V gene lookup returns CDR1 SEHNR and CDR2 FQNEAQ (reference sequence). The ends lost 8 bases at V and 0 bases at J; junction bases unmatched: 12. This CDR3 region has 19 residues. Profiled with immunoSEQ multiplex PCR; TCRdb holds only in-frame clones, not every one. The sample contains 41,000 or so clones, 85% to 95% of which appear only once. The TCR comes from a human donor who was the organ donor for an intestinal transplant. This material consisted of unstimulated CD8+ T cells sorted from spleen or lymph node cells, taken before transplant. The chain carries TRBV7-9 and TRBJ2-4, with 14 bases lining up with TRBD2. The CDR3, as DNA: TGTGCCAGCTCCTTCTCCGGGACTAGCGGGGGTCTAGCCAAAAACATTCAGTACTTC. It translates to CASSFSGTSGGLAKNIQYF.